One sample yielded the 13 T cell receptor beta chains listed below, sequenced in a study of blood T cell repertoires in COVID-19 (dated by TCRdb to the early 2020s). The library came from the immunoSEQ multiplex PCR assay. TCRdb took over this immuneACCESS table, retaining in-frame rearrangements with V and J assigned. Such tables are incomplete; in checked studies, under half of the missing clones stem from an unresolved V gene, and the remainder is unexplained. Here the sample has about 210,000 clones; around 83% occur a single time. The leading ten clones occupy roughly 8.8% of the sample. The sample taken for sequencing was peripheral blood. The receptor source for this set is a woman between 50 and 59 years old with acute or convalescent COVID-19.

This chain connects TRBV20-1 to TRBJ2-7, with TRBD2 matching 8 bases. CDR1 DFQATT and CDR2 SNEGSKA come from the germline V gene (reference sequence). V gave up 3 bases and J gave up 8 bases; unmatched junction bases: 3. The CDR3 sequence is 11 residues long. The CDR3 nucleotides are TGCAGTGCTAGGGGCGGGAGGCAGCAGTACTTC. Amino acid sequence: CSARGGRQQYF.

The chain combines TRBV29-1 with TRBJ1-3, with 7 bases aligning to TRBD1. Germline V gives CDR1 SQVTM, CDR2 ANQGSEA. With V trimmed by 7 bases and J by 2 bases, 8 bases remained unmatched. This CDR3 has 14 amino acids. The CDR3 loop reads CSAMTGSAGNTIYF. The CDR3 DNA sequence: TGCAGCGCCATGACAGGGAGTGCTGGAAACACCATATATTTT.

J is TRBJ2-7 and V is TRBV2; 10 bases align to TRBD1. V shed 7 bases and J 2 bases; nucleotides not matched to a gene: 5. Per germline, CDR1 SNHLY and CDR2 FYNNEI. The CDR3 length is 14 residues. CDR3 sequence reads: CASTRDRGPYEQYF. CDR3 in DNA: TGTGCCAGCACCCGGGACAGGGGCCCCTACGAGCAGTACTTC.

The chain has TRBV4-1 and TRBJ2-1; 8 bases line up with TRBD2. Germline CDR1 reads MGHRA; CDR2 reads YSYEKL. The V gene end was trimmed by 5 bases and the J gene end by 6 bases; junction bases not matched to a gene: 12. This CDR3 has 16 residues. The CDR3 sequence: CASSRLGEGLGNEQFF. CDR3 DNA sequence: TGCGCCAGCAGCAGATTAGGGGAGGGACTAGGCAATGAGCAGTTCTTC.

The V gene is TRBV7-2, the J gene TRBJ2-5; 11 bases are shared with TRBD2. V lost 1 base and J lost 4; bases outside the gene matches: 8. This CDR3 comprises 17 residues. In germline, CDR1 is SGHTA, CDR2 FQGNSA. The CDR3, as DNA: TGTGCCAGCAGCTTAGGGCTAGCGGGAGGAATGACAGAGACCCAGTACTTC. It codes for CASSLGLAGGMTETQYF.

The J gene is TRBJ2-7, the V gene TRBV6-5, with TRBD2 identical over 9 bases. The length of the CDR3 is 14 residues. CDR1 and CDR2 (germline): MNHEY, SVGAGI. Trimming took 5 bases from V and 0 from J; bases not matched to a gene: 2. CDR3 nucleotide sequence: TGTGCCAGCAGTCCGGGACTAGCCTCCTACGAGCAGTACTTC. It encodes CASSPGLASYEQYF.

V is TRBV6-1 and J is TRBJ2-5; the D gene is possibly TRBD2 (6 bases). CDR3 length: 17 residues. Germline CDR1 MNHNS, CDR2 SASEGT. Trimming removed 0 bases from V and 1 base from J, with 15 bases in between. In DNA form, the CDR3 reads TGTGCCAGCAGTGAAGCTTTGGGGGTCGGGGGCCAAGAGACCCAGTACTTC. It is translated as CASSEALGVGGQETQYF.

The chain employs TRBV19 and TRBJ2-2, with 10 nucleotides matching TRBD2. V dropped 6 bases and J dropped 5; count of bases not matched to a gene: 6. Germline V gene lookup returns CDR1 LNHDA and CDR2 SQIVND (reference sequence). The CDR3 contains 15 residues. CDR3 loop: CASSKAGGGTGELFF. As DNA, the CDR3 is TGTGCCAGTAGCAAAGCGGGAGGGGGTACCGGGGAGCTGTTTTTT.

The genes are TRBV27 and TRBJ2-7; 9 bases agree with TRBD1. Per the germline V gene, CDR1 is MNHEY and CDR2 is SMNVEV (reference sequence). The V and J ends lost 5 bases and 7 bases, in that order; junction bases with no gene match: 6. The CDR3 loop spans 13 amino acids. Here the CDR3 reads CASSIGQGKEQYF. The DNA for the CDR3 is TGTGCCAGCAGTATTGGACAGGGGAAAGAGCAGTACTTC.

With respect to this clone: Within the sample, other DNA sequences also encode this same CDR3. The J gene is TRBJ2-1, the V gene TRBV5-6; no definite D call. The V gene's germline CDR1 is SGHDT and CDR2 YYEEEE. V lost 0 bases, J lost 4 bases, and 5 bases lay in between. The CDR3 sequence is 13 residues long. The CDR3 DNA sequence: TGTGCCAGCAGCTTGGTAACTTACAATGAGCAGTTCTTC. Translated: CASSLVTYNEQFF.

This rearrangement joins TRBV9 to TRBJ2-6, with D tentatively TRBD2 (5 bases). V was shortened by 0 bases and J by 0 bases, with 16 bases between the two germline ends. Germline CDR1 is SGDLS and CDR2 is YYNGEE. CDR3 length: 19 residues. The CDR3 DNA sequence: TGTGCCAGCAGCGTAGGGAGGCCCAGGCTTGACTCTGGGGCCAACGTCCTGACTTTC. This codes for CASSVGRPRLDSGANVLTF.

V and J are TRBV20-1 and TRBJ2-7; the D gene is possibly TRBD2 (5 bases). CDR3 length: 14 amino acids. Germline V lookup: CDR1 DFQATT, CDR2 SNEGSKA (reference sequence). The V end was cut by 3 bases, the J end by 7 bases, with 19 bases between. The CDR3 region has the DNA TGCAGTGCTAGTGGAACGACCGCGGGCTTGGAGCAGTACTTC. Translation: CSASGTTAGLEQYF.

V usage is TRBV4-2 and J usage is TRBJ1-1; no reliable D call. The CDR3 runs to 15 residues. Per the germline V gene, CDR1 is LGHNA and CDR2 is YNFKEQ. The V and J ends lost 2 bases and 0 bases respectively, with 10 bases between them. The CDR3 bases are TGTGCCAGCAGCCAACCTCAGGCTGTGAACACTGAAGCTTTCTTT. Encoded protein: CASSQPQAVNTEAFF.